Here is one T cell receptor beta chain with its context. V shed 4 bases and J shed 9 bases, with 13 bases lying between them. CDR1 LNHDA and CDR2 SQIVND come from the germline V gene (reference sequence). This CDR3 spans 14 amino acids. TCR beta VDJ and CDR3 were profiled, and genomic DNA was the template. MiXCR, run by TCRdb on the reads, gives a single entry per CDR3 protein. The top ten clones hold about 16% of a sample with about 190,000 distinct CDR3 sequences, approximately 52% of them seen once. The sample is drawn from a study of CD8+CD57+ T cells in acquired aplastic anemia. J is TRBJ1-6 and V is TRBV19; D perhaps matches TRBD1 (6 bases). Sequencing was performed on sorted CD4+, CD8+, or CD8+CD57+ T cells (not recorded which) from PBMCs. This TCR came from a human donor in good health, serving as a control. This CDR3 is CASSNTGNASPLHF. CDR3 DNA: TGTGCCAGTAGTAATACAGGGAATGCTTCACCCCTCCACTTT.